Presented here are 26 T cell receptor beta chains from one specimen sequenced in a study of cytomegalovirus exposure and HLA in healthy donors. The PCR made use of 60 Vbeta and 13 Jbeta primers. Sequenced by immunoSEQ multiplex PCR; TCRdb stores in-frame clones only, minus some. Of 100,000 to 150,000 clones listed, 83% are singletons. The sequenced sample consisted of PBMCs. The receptor source for this set is a middle-aged woman in good health and CMV-seropositive.

V and J are TRBV19 and TRBJ2-5; D possibly corresponds to TRBD2 (5 bases). There are 13 residues in the CDR3. Germline-derived CDR1 and CDR2 are LNHDA and SQIVND (reference sequence). Trimming stripped 3 bases from V and 5 bases from J, with 10 bases between. CDR3 in DNA: TGTGCCAGTAGTATGTACACTAGGGAGACCCAGTACTTC. As protein: CASSMYTRETQYF.

The rearrangement links TRBV4-1 to TRBJ1-2; TRBD1 matches 7 bases. V shed 8 bases and J 3 bases; nucleotides not matched to a gene: 9. Germline V gene sequence: CDR1 MGHRA, CDR2 YSYEKL. CDR3 size: 14 residues. CDR3 sequence: CASLNLQGDYGYTF. DNA for the CDR3: TGCGCCAGCCTAAACCTTCAGGGGGACTATGGCTACACCTTC.

This clone appeared a single time. This rearrangement joins TRBV23-1 to TRBJ1-6, with 7 bases fitting TRBD1. TRBV23-1 is an ORF, and what it does is uncertain. The CDR3 consists of 17 residues. Trimming removed 5 bases from V and 7 bases from J; junction bases left unmatched: 14. CDR3 bases: TGCGCCAGCAGTTTACAGCTGAGCCGGGACAGAAATTCACCCCTCCACTTT. Translating gives CASSLQLSRDRNSPLHF.

The chain uses TRBV27 and TRBJ2-5; tentative D call: TRBD2 (5 bases). This CDR3 has 13 residues. V gave up 5 bases and J gave up 3 bases, with 10 bases separating them. CDR1 is MNHEY and CDR2 is SMNVEV in the germline V gene (reference sequence). The CDR3 sequence: CASSRAGEETQYF. CDR3 nucleotides: TGTGCCAGCAGTCGGGCGGGCGAAGAGACCCAGTACTTC.

The chain links TRBV27 to TRBJ2-3, with D possibly being TRBD1 (5 bases). The CDR3 extends over 15 amino acids. The V gene's germline CDR1 is MNHEY and CDR2 SMNVEV (reference sequence). Trimming left V 6 bases short and J 0 bases short, with 13 bases between. CDR3 in amino acids: CASRNRWGSTDTQYF. For the CDR3, the DNA is TGTGCCAGCAGAAACAGGTGGGGTAGCACAGATACGCAGTATTTT.

The gene calls are TRBV4-3 and TRBJ2-5, with D tentatively TRBD2 (5 bases). CDR1 LGHNA and CDR2 YSLEER come from the germline V gene. V dropped 0 bases and J dropped 2 bases, with 22 bases sitting between them. This CDR3 has 19 amino acids. For the CDR3, the DNA is TGCGCCAGCAGCCAAGATGTCCTGCCTGGCGGGCGCATGCAAGAGACCCAGTACTTC. Translating it yields CASSQDVLPGGRMQETQYF.

The chain combines TRBV4-3 with TRBJ1-1; a possible D gene is TRBD1 (6 bases). The V gene lost 4 bases and the J gene lost 3 bases, with 15 bases spanning the gap. The CDR3 covers 15 residues. Germline V lookup: CDR1 LGHNA, CDR2 YSLEER. The CDR3 coding sequence is TGCGCCAGCAGCCGATCTCAGGGGTTGGACACTGAAGCTTTCTTT. This sequence encodes CASSRSQGLDTEAFF.

This chain joins TRBV2 and TRBJ2-1; 8 positions match TRBD2. The CDR3 consists of 18 residues. CDR1 is SNHLY, CDR2 FYNNEI, per germline. Trimming removed 1 base from V and 7 bases from J; junction bases left unmatched: 15. The CDR3 reads CASSEGPAGGPVGNEQFF. The DNA of the CDR3 is TGTGCCAGCAGTGAAGGACCCGCGGGAGGCCCCGTCGGGAATGAGCAGTTCTTC.

This chain links TRBV6-6 with TRBJ2-7, with 10 nucleotides matching TRBD1. CDR1 MNHNY and CDR2 SVGAGI come from the germline V gene (reference sequence). V trimming: 7 bases; J trimming: 1 base; junction bases outside the gene matches: 4. This CDR3 is 14 amino acids long. CDR3 region: CASTLGQGSYEQYF. In nucleotides, the CDR3 is TGTGCCAGCACCCTGGGACAGGGGTCCTACGAGCAGTACTTC.

The rearrangement uses TRBV4-1 and TRBJ2-1; the D gene is possibly TRBD2 (6 bases). V was clipped by 7 bases and J by 0 bases, with 10 bases between them. The CDR3 length is 14 residues. Germline CDR1 and CDR2: MGHRA and YSYEKL. For the CDR3, the DNA is TGCGCCAGCATGTGGGAGGACTCCTACAATGAGCAGTTCTTC. Translated, it gives CASMWEDSYNEQFF.

The chain employs TRBV6-4 and TRBJ2-7; the match to TRBD1 covers 8 bases. Germline V gene sequence: CDR1 MRHNA, CDR2 SNTAGT. This CDR3 comprises 16 residues. The V and J ends lost 4 bases and 2 bases, in that order; junction bases with no gene match: 10. CDR3 DNA: TGTGCCAGCAGTGGTGCCGGGACAGGAAATCCCTACGAGCAGTACTTC. As protein: CASSGAGTGNPYEQYF.

V gene TRBV5-1 combines with J gene TRBJ2-1; TRBD1 matches 7 bases. The CDR3 contains 17 residues. The germline gives CDR1 SGHRS, CDR2 YFSETQ. The V gene end was trimmed by 5 bases and the J gene end by 5 bases; junction bases not matched to a gene: 16. The DNA for the CDR3 is TGCGCCAGCAGTTCAGGGGGAATCGGGACACCCGACAATGAGCAGTTCTTC. It is translated as CASSSGGIGTPDNEQFF.

This clone came up once. The V and J genes are TRBV7-9 and TRBJ1-1; perhaps TRBD1 as D (6 bases). The CDR3 is 15 residues long. CDR1 and CDR2 (germline): SEHNR, FQNEAQ (reference sequence). Trimming stripped 5 bases from V and 1 base from J, with 14 bases between. The CDR3 nucleotides read TGTGCCAGCAGCCCACAACAGGGACGGAACACTGAAGCTTTCTTT. Translation: CASSPQQGRNTEAFF.

The chain combines TRBV7-8 with TRBJ2-2; 10 bases align to TRBD2. After removal of 1 base from V and 4 bases from J, the junction contained 3 bases not matched to a gene. Per the germline V gene, CDR1 is SGHVS and CDR2 is FQNEAQ. The CDR3 extends over 16 amino acids. The CDR3 loop is CASSLDRLAGTGELFF. The CDR3 DNA reads as TGTGCCAGCAGCTTAGACAGACTAGCGGGCACCGGGGAGCTGTTTTTT.

The table lists this clone with a few counts. This chain uses TRBV6-1 with TRBJ2-7; D not certain. The CDR3 sequence is 11 residues long. Between the trimmed V and J ends, which lost 5 bases and 5 bases, there was a span of 7 bases. Germline CDR1 MNHNS, CDR2 SASEGT. The CDR3 DNA follows: TGTGCCAGCAGTCCCTCTAACGAGCAGTACTTC. It codes for CASSPSNEQYF.

The chain combines TRBV21-1 with TRBJ2-3; the listed D gene, TRBD2, was not tested against the DNA. TRBV21-1 is annotated as a pseudogene. The length of the CDR3 is 17 residues. CDR3 nucleotide sequence: TGTGCCAGCAGCAAAGCGGAAGCGGGAGACGGTACAGATACGCAGTATTTT. Protein product: CASSKAEAGDGTDTQYF.

CDR3 sequence: CASSPDRGRSGYTF. The CDR3 DNA is TGCGCCAGCAGCCCCGACAGGGGGCGCAGTGGCTACACCTTC. This chain joins TRBV5-1 and TRBJ1-2; 10 nucleotides align to TRBD1. Germline V CDR1 and CDR2: SGHRS, YFSETQ. V shed 4 bases and J 7 bases; nucleotides not matched to a gene: 7. This CDR3 comprises 14 residues.

V gene TRBV11-1 combines with J gene TRBJ1-4; D possibly corresponds to TRBD1 (5 bases). Trimming left V 8 bases short and J 0 bases short, with 13 bases between. CDR1 SGHAT and CDR2 FQDESV come from the germline V gene (reference sequence). This CDR3 has 15 amino acids. The CDR3 region is CASQQDTPTNEKLFF. Here the CDR3 DNA reads TGTGCCAGCCAGCAGGACACCCCAACTAATGAAAAACTGTTTTTT.

The V call is TRBV4-1, the J call TRBJ1-6; D is undetermined. Trimming left V 0 bases short and J 11 bases short, with 8 bases between. CDR1 is MGHRA, CDR2 YSYEKL, per germline. CDR3 length equals 13 residues. The CDR3 bases are TGCGCCAGCAGCCAAGATCCGCGGACACCCCTCCACTTT. It encodes CASSQDPRTPLHF.

This chain links TRBV9 with TRBJ2-1; 9 bases agree with TRBD2. J was trimmed by 4 bases and V by 2 bases; bases with no gene match: 7. Germline lookup yields CDR1 SGDLS and CDR2 YYNGEE. The CDR3 is 16 amino acids. The CDR3, as DNA: TGTGCCAGCAGCGTGGGGGTTCTAGCGGGATACAATGAGCAGTTCTTC. Translating it yields CASSVGVLAGYNEQFF. The variable domain in full, completed from reference TRBV9 and TRBJ2-1, reads DSGVTQTPKHLITATGQRVTLRCSPRSGDLSVYWYQQSLDQGLQFLIQYYNGEERAKGNILERFSAQQFPDLHSELNLSSLELGDSALYFCASSVGVLAGYNEQFFGPGTRLTVL.

The rearrangement uses TRBV30 and TRBJ1-5; D ambiguous. The CDR3 is made up of 13 amino acids. Germline V gene data show CDR1 as GTSNPN and CDR2 as SVGIG (reference sequence). The germline V and J ends were trimmed by 1 base and 1 base, with 5 bases remaining between them. The CDR3 DNA reads TGTGCCTGGAGTGGTGGCAGCAATCAGCCCCAGCATTTT. Translated: CAWSGGSNQPQHF.

V usage is TRBV2 and J usage is TRBJ1-2; D is undetermined. The CDR3 runs to 13 residues. V lost 6 bases and J lost 7, with 15 bases in between. The germline V gene has CDR1 SNHLY and CDR2 FYNNEI. Here the CDR3 DNA reads TGTGCCAGCAGGGGCTCCGCAGAAGGTGGCTACACCTTC. Translated: CASRGSAEGGYTF.

The V and J genes are TRBV9 and TRBJ2-1, with 8 bases identical to TRBD2. The J segment lost 0 bases and the V segment lost 3 bases, leaving 8 bases of the junction unmatched. CDR1 is SGDLS, CDR2 YYNGEE, per germline. This CDR3 comprises 17 residues. CDR3 sequence: CASSAPTSGSSYNEQFF. In DNA, the CDR3 is TGTGCCAGCAGCGCACCCACTAGCGGCAGCTCCTACAATGAGCAGTTCTTC.

The rearrangement uses TRBV28 and TRBJ1-2; 7 nucleotides agree with TRBD1. The CDR3 is 16 amino acids. V shed 5 bases and J 5 bases; nucleotides not matched to a gene: 14. From germline, CDR1 is MDHEN and CDR2 SYDVKM. In DNA, the CDR3 is TGTGCCAGCAGTCAGCAAGGGGACAGAGGTTTTTATGGCTACACCTTC. It translates to CASSQQGDRGFYGYTF.

J is TRBJ2-6 and V is TRBV7-8, with a weak D call TRBD2 (6 bases). The length of the CDR3 is 16 residues. Trimming cost V 6 bases and J 2 bases, with 14 bases left between them. Germline V gene lookup returns CDR1 SGHVS and CDR2 FQNEAQ. The CDR3, as DNA: TGTGCCAGCAGGGGGACCGGGGGTACTGGGGCCAACGTCCTGACTTTC. This codes for CASRGTGGTGANVLTF.

This clone was seen once. This sequence joins TRBV9 and TRBJ2-7; D is unclear. The CDR3 totals 13 residues. V dropped 1 base and J dropped 7 bases, with 12 bases sitting between them. Per the germline V gene, CDR1 is SGDLS and CDR2 is YYNGEE. The CDR3 spells CASSVTLGTEQYF. The CDR3 DNA reads as TGTGCCAGCAGCGTAACCCTTGGCACAGAGCAGTACTTC.